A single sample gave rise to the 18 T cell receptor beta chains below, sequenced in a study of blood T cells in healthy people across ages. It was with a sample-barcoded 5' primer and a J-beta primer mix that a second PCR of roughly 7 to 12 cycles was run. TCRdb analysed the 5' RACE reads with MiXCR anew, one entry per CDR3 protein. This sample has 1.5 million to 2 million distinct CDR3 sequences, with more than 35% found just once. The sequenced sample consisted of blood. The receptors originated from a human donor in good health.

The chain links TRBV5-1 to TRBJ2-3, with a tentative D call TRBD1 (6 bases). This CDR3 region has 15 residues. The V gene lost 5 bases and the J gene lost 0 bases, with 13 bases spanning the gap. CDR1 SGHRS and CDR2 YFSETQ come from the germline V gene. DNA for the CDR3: TGCGCCAGCAGTACAGGGCCAATTAGCACAGATACGCAGTATTTT. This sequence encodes CASSTGPISTDTQYF.

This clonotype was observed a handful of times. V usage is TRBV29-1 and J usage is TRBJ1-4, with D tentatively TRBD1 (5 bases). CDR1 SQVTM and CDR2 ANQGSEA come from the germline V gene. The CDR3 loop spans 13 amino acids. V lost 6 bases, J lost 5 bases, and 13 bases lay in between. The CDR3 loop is CSVAGLMNEKLFF. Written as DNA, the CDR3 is TGCAGCGTGGCAGGGTTGATGAATGAAAAACTGTTTTTT.

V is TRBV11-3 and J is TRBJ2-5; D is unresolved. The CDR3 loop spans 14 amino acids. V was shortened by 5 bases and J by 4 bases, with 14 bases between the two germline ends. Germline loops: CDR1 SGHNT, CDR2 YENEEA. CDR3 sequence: CASSPLVVGETQYF. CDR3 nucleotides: TGTGCCAGCAGCCCGCTAGTCGTCGGAGAGACCCAGTACTTC.

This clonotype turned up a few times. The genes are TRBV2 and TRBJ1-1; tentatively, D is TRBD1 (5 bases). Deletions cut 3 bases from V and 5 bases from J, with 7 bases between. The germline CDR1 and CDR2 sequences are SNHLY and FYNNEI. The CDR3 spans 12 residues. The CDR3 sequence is CASSEGETEAFF. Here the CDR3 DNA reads TGTGCCAGCAGTGAGGGGGAAACTGAAGCTTTCTTT.

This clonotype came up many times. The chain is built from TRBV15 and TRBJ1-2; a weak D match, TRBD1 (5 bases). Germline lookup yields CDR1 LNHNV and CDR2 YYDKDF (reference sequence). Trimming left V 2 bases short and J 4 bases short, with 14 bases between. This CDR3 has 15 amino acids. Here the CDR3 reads CATSRRQDGTYGYTF. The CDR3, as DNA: TGTGCCACCAGCAGACGCCAAGACGGGACCTATGGCTACACCTTC.

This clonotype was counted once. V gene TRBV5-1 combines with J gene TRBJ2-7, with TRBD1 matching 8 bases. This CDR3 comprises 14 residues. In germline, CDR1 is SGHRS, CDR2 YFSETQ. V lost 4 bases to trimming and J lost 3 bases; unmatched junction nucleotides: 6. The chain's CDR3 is CASSPQGAYYEQYF. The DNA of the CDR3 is TGCGCCAGCAGCCCCCAGGGGGCATACTACGAGCAGTACTTC.

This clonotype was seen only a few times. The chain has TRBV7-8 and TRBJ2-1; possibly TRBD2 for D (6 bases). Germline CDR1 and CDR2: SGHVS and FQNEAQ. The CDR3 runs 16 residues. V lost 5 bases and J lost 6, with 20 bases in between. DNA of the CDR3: TGTGCCAGCAGCGGACCAGGGAGCGGGCGTCTCAATGAGCAGTTCTTC. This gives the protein CASSGPGSGRLNEQFF.

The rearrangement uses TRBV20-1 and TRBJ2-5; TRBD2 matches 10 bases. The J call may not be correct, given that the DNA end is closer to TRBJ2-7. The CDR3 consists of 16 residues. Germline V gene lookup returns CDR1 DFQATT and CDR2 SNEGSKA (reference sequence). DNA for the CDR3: TGCAGTGCTAGAGACCTAGCGGGGGCCGCCGGTTTCGAGCAGTACTTC. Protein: CSARDLAGAAGFEQYF.

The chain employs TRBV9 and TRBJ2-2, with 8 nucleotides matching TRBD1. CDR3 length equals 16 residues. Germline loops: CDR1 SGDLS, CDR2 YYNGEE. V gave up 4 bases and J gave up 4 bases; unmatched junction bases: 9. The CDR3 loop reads CASSPRGQGGTGELFF. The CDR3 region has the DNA TGTGCCAGCAGCCCCAGGGGGCAGGGCGGCACCGGGGAGCTGTTTTTT.

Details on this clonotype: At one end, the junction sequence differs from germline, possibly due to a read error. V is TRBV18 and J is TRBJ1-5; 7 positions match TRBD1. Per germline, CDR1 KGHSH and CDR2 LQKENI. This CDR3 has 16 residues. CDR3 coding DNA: TGTGCCGGCTCACTTGACAGGGCCGGGGACAATCAGCCCCAGCATTTT. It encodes CAGSLDRAGDNQPQHF.

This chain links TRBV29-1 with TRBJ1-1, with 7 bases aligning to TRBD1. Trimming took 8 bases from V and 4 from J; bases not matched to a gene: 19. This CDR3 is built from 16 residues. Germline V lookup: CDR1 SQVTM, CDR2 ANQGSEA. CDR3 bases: TGCAGCAGTGTACGAAAAGCCGACAGGGTGGCCACTGAAGCTTTCTTT. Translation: CSSVRKADRVATEAFF.

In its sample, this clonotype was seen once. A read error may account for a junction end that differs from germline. CDR3 residues: CSVRDPQNNYDYTF. CDR3 DNA sequence: TGCAGTGTTAGAGATCCCCAGAATAACTATGACTACACCTTC. This rearrangement joins TRBV20-1 to TRBJ1-2; D is ambiguous. The germline V gene has CDR1 DFQATT and CDR2 SNEGSKA (reference sequence). This CDR3 is 14 amino acids long.

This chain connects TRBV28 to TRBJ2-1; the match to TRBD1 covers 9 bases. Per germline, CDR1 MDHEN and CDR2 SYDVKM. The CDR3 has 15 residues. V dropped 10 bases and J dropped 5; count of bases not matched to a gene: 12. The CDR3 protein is CANREPGQGDNEQFF. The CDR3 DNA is TGTGCCAACAGGGAGCCGGGACAGGGCGACAATGAGCAGTTCTTC.

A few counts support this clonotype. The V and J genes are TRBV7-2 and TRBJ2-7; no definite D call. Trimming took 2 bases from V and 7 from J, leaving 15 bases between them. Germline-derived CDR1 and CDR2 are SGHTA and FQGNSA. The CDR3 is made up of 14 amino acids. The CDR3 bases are TGTGCCAGCAGCTTATATCCCCCCCCTGATGAGCAGTACTTC. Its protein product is CASSLYPPPDEQYF.

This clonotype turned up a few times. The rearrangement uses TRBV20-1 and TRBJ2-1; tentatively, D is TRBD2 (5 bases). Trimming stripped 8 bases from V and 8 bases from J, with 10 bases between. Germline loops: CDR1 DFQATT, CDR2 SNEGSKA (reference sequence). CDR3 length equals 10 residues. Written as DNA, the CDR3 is TGCAGTCCGTTGAGGGATGAGCAGTTCTTC. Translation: CSPLRDEQFF.

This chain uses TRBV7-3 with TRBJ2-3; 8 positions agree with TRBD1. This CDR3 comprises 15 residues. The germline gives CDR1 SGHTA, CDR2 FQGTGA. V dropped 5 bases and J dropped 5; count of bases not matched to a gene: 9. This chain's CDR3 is CASSAQGALIDTQYF. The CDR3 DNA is TGTGCCAGCAGCGCCCAGGGGGCCCTAATAGATACGCAGTATTTT.

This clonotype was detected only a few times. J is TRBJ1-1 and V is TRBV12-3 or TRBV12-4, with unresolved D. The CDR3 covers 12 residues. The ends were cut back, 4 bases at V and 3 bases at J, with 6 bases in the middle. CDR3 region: CASSSQYTEAFF. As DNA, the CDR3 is TGTGCCAGCAGTTCCCAATACACTGAAGCTTTCTTT.

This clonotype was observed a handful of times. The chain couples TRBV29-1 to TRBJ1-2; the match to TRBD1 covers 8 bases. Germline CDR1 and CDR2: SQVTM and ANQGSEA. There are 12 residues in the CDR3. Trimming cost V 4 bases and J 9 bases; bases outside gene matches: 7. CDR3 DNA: TGCAGCGTTGCTCTCGGACAGGGAAGCTACACCTTC. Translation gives CSVALGQGSYTF.